This record concerns one T cell receptor beta chain sequence. The target of this receptor is not known. Base qualities are not recorded, but no much larger clone differs from it by a single base. The time point label, as the study defines it: after dendritic cell vaccination, including at tumor progression/relapse. Patients were selected for having adequate residual fresh-frozen tumor tissue and more than two years of available survival data. An isocitrate dehydrogenase mutation was not carried by any of the glioblastoma patients, although molecular status was otherwise variable. PBMC collection took place before vaccination, two weeks after the third vaccination, and at tumor progression if progression occurred. The Qiagen DNeasy Blood extraction Kit was used for extraction of genomic DNA. The trim is 4 bases for V and 4 bases for J, with a gap of 14 bases between the germline ends. Reading from cysteine to phenylalanine, the CDR3 counts 14 amino acids. The DNA shown is the 42-base CDR3, in frame from base 1. CDR1 SGHDT and CDR2 YYEEEE are derived from the germline V gene.

The immunoSEQ assay amplified TCRB CDR3 regions from 2 micrograms of genomic DNA, or from all available DNA when less than that amount was available. Multiplex PCR used 60 forward primers for TCR V beta segments and 13 reverse primers for J beta segments. To estimate the number of reads per starting template, synthetic control templates were added to each sample at limiting dilution. The Illumina HiSeq System generated sequencing reads of 87 bp. Turning to the authors' computational methods: To remove PCR and sequencing errors, closely related sequences were merged with a nearest neighbor algorithm. TCR overlap was defined as the percentage of unique tumor TCR beta sequences that were also found in the peripheral blood of the same patient. What TCRdb holds here is the immuneACCESS table cut down to in-frame rearrangements. Part of the clones is not present; checked against another copy, under half of the missing clones reflect an unresolved V gene, and the others are unexplained. V and J calls and clone size are given by that table; D and trimming were obtained from the DNA. In this sample the table shows approximately 85,000 clones, about 85% of which occur a single time. The top ten constitute 8.5% of the sample.

The sample belongs to a study of glioma-infiltrating T cells after dendritic cell vaccination (TCRdb year 2016). Background for the entire study: A cohort of about 15 glioblastoma patients from Phase I and II dendritic cell vaccination trials was included, of whom 9 were newly diagnosed and 6 had recurrent disease. Between about 2003 and 2012, patients were given autologous tumor lysate-pulsed dendritic cell vaccination. The vaccine consisted of monocyte-derived dendritic cells cultured about 7 days with IL-4 and GM-CSF, then pulsed overnight with autologous tumor lysate. Each patient was given three intradermal dendritic cell vaccine injections, spaced two weeks apart, in the arm below the axilla. Deep sequencing of TCR beta CDR3 regions was used to quantify tumor-infiltrating lymphocyte content and compare tumor and blood repertoires in dendritic cell-vaccinated glioblastoma patients. Survival after dendritic cell vaccination was correlated with TCR sequencing metrics such as TIL content and the overlap between tumor and blood repertoires. What the study reported, not specific to this receptor: TCR clonality showed no direct relationship with survival, which suggests that a diverse polyclonal response may be important. After dendritic cell vaccination, a higher estimated pretreatment TIL content predicted longer time to progression and overall survival. The cohort was small and heterogeneous, with few patients having full blood and tumor sets and even fewer initial-recurrent tumor pairs. The three-group TCR overlap response model was characterized as speculative, and prospective validation of the model was stated to be required.

This clonotype originated in a human donor with glioblastoma. The material was blood, obtained after dendritic cell vaccination. Recombination joined TRBV5-6 with TRBJ1-1; TRBD1 is perhaps the D gene, given 5 matching bases. The nucleotides read TGTGCCAGCAGCCCGGGGGTCATCAGCACTGAAGCTTTCTTT. The encoded protein is CASSPGVISTEAFF.